One sample yielded the 19 T cell receptor beta chains listed below, sequenced in a study of persistence of HIV-infected CD4 T cells. Cells were stimulated with overlapping HIV-1 Gag 15-mer peptides. Sorting selected CD4+ T cells upregulating both CD40 ligand and CD69. The libraries were made with immunoSEQ version 4 in survey mode. TCRdb's table, derived via immunoSEQ multiplex PCR, lists solely in-frame clones and lacks some. The sample lists tens of thousands of clones, around 74% occurring once. Which antigens these TCRs recognize remains unknown. This sample comprised CD4+ T cells sorted from PBMCs after roughly 17-hour stimulation, obtained from a patient who received antiretroviral therapy. These receptors all come from an adult man with HIV who was CMV-seropositive.

This clone was seen just once. The chain couples TRBV10-3 to TRBJ2-2; TRBD1 or TRBD2 may be the D gene (5 bases each). The germline gives CDR1 ENHRY, CDR2 SYGVKD. The CDR3 is 14 amino acids. The V gene lost 4 bases and the J gene lost 1 base, with 7 bases spanning the gap. CDR3 loop: CAISGDQNTGELFF. The CDR3 nucleotides are TGTGCCATCAGTGGGGACCAGAACACCGGGGAGCTGTTTTTT.

V usage is TRBV6-1 and J usage is TRBJ1-1; D unresolved. The CDR3 totals 14 residues. Germline loops: CDR1 MNHNS, CDR2 SASEGT. Trimming stripped 10 bases from V and 4 bases from J, with 19 bases between. The CDR3 is CATLGIPEVTEAFF. In DNA form, the CDR3 reads TGTGCCACCCTAGGGATTCCGGAGGTCACTGAAGCTTTCTTT.

This chain connects TRBV19 to TRBJ1-6, with 11 positions matching TRBD1. The CDR3 runs to 17 residues. The junction had 7 bases not matched to a gene; V was cut back by 5 bases and J by 4 bases. Germline assignment: CDR1 LNHDA and CDR2 SQIVND (reference sequence). The CDR3 region is CASSVRDRGNYNSPLHF. The CDR3 region has the DNA TGTGCCAGTAGTGTCCGGGACAGGGGGAATTATAATTCACCCCTCCACTTT.

This sequence joins TRBV23-1 and TRBJ1-4; D perhaps matches TRBD1 (5 bases). TRBV23-1 is marked as an open reading frame, function uncertain. CDR3 length equals 16 residues. Trimming removed 0 bases from V and 5 bases from J, with 13 bases in between. The CDR3 reads CASSQSGRGENEKLFF. The CDR3, as DNA: TGCGCCAGCAGTCAATCGGGGAGGGGAGAAAATGAAAAACTGTTTTTT.

The V and J genes are TRBV28 and TRBJ2-3; possible D gene TRBD2, 6 bases. V lost 8 bases, J lost 1 base, and 16 bases lay in between. The CDR3 totals 15 residues. Per the germline V gene, CDR1 is MDHEN and CDR2 is SYDVKM. The CDR3 nucleotides read TGTGCCAGCGCCGGGAGCAATTTCGGCACAGATACGCAGTATTTT. This translates into CASAGSNFGTDTQYF.

The chain couples TRBV7-9 to TRBJ2-1; 8 nucleotides match TRBD2. The germline V gene encodes CDR1 SEHNR and CDR2 FQNEAQ (reference sequence). V gave up 4 bases and J gave up 4 bases; unmatched junction bases: 15. CDR3 length: 18 residues. CDR3 region: CASSSPVSRGGRYNEQFF. The DNA of the CDR3 is TGTGCCAGCAGCTCCCCCGTTAGTCGGGGGGGCCGATACAATGAGCAGTTCTTC.

This clone was counted a single time. This chain joins TRBV10-1 and TRBJ2-1; perhaps TRBD2 as D (5 bases). Germline CDR1 and CDR2: WNHNN and SYGVQD (reference sequence). Between the trimmed V and J ends, which lost 2 bases and 0 bases, there was a span of 11 bases. The CDR3 runs 16 residues. The chain's CDR3 is CASSEASGSSYNEQFF. CDR3 in DNA: TGCGCCAGCAGTGAGGCGAGCGGTAGCTCCTACAATGAGCAGTTCTTC.

This clone has just one count. This chain joins TRBV9 and TRBJ2-7, with TRBD1 matching over 10 bases. The length of the CDR3 is 13 residues. J was trimmed by 7 bases and V by 4 bases; bases with no gene match: 5. CDR1 is SGDLS, CDR2 YYNGEE, per germline. CDR3 amino acids: CASSRQGAREQYF. Here the CDR3 DNA reads TGTGCCAGCAGCCGACAGGGGGCGAGGGAGCAGTACTTC. Full variable domain (rest looked up from reference TRBV9 and TRBJ2-7): DSGVTQTPKHLITATGQRVTLRCSPRSGDLSVYWYQQSLDQGLQFLIQYYNGEERAKGNILERFSAQQFPDLHSELNLSSLELGDSALYFCASSRQGAREQYFGPGTRLTVT.

A few counts support this clone. The chain uses TRBV7-2 and TRBJ2-1, with 8 bases matching TRBD1. This CDR3 spans 15 amino acids. Germline V gene sequence: CDR1 SGHTA, CDR2 FQGNSA. V was clipped by 5 bases and J by 6 bases; unmatched bases: 9. DNA of the CDR3: TGTGCCAGCAGCATAGGACAGGGCGTAGTCAATGAGCAGTTCTTC. Residues: CASSIGQGVVNEQFF. Looking up the rest from reference TRBV7-2 and TRBJ2-1 gives the full variable domain: GAGVSQSPSNKVTEKGKDVELRCDPISGHTALYWYRQSLGQGLEFLIYFQGNSAPDKSGLPSDRFSAERTGGSVSTLTIQRTQQEDSAVYLCASSIGQGVVNEQFFGPGTRLTVL.

This clone was observed once. V usage is TRBV3-1 (or the pseudogene TRBV3-2) and J usage is TRBJ2-3; D not certain. Trimming shortened V by 0 bases and J by 3 bases, and 1 base separated the two germline ends. Germline V gives CDR1 LGHDT, CDR2 YNNKEL (reference sequence). The CDR3 spans 12 residues. The CDR3 loop is CASSQETDTQYF. CDR3 bases: TGTGCCAGCAGCCAAGAAACAGATACGCAGTATTTT.

This clone was recorded a few times. The chain combines TRBV20-1 with TRBJ1-1; 7 nucleotides line up with TRBD1. Germline trimming cut 5 bases from V and 11 bases from J; bases unmatched to any gene: 14. Germline V gene sequence: CDR1 DFQATT, CDR2 SNEGSKA (reference sequence). The CDR3 is made up of 13 amino acids. This CDR3 is CSAGGQVLGEAFF. The CDR3 nucleotides read TGCAGTGCTGGTGGACAGGTCTTAGGAGAGGCTTTCTTT.

The chain uses TRBV5-4 and TRBJ1-4; D is possibly TRBD1 (5 bases). This CDR3 comprises 15 residues. Germline CDR1 reads SGHNT; CDR2 reads YYREEE (reference sequence). V lost 0 bases, J lost 5 bases, and 11 bases lay in between. DNA for the CDR3: TGTGCCAGCAGCTTGGGGGGGTCAGGGAATGAAAAACTGTTTTTT. It codes for CASSLGGSGNEKLFF.

The chain is built from TRBV18 and TRBJ1-1, with D possibly matching TRBD1 (6 bases). The CDR3 extends over 16 amino acids. Germline V gene lookup returns CDR1 KGHSH and CDR2 LQKENI. V was shortened by 5 bases and J by 7 bases, with 23 bases between the two germline ends. The CDR3 spells CASSSRQAQVDFEAFF. CDR3 sequence (DNA): TGTGCCAGCTCATCCCGACAGGCCCAGGTCGACTTTGAAGCTTTCTTT.

The V gene is TRBV7-8, the J gene TRBJ1-3, with D uncertain. Trimming removed 3 bases from V and 2 bases from J, with 11 bases in between. The CDR3 has 15 amino acids. The germline V gene encodes CDR1 SGHVS and CDR2 FQNEAQ. DNA for the CDR3: TGTGCCAGCAGCTTCTCGGACGGGACTGGAAACACCATATATTTT. Its translation is CASSFSDGTGNTIYF.

As regards this clone: At the DNA level, this CDR3 is encoded by other sequences in the same sample as well. In DNA form, the CDR3 reads TGCAGTGCGCCGAGGGAATACGAGCAGTACTTC. Translated: CSAPREYEQYF. The gene calls are TRBV20-1 and TRBJ2-7, with TRBD2 as a possible D gene (5 bases). The CDR3 runs 11 residues. Looked up from germline, CDR1 is DFQATT and CDR2 is SNEGSKA (reference sequence). V dropped 6 bases and J dropped 4 bases, with 10 bases sitting between them.

The genes are TRBV3-1 (or the pseudogene TRBV3-2) and TRBJ2-3; D not resolved. V was clipped by 4 bases and J by 2 bases, with 4 bases between them. The CDR3 runs to 12 residues. Per germline, CDR1 LGHDT and CDR2 YNNKEL (reference sequence). The chain's CDR3 is CASSLTTDTQYF. The DNA of the CDR3 is TGTGCCAGCAGCCTCACCACAGATACGCAGTATTTT.

The genes are TRBV5-1 and TRBJ1-6, with D perhaps matching TRBD1 (5 bases). Trimming took 0 bases from V and 5 from J, leaving 12 bases between them. The length of the CDR3 is 16 residues. CDR1 is SGHRS and CDR2 is YFSETQ in the germline V gene. CDR3: CASSLEGQGNNSPLHF. CDR3 nucleotide sequence: TGCGCCAGCAGCTTGGAGGGGCAGGGCAATAATTCACCCCTCCACTTT. The full variable domain, its missing parts supplied by reference TRBV5-1 and TRBJ1-6, is KAGVTQTPRYLIKTRGQQVTLSCSPISGHRSVSWYQQTPGQGLQFLFEYFSETQRNKGNFPGRFSGRQFSNSRSEMNVSTLELGDSALYLCASSLEGQGNNSPLHFGNGTRLTVT.

This clone appeared a few times. The gene calls are TRBV5-3 and TRBJ2-7; 9 bases fit TRBD1. TRBV5-3 is recorded as an ORF, its role being uncertain. CDR3 length equals 14 residues. The V segment lost 8 bases and the J segment 1 base; nucleotides outside the gene matches: 7. The CDR3 reads CARDRDRASYEQYF. CDR3 sequence (DNA): TGTGCCAGGGACCGGGACAGGGCTTCCTACGAGCAGTACTTC.

The V and J genes are TRBV15 and TRBJ1-2; D is possibly TRBD1 (5 bases). Germline CDR1 LNHNV, CDR2 YYDKDF (reference sequence). The length of the CDR3 is 23 residues. V was trimmed by 4 bases and J by 4 bases, leaving 40 bases between them. The CDR3 DNA reads TGTGCCACCAGCATTCAGGGTTTCGGCCAAATCCCAATCGCGACCAATTTGGGCTATGGCTACACCTTC. As protein: CATSIQGFGQIPIATNLGYGYTF.